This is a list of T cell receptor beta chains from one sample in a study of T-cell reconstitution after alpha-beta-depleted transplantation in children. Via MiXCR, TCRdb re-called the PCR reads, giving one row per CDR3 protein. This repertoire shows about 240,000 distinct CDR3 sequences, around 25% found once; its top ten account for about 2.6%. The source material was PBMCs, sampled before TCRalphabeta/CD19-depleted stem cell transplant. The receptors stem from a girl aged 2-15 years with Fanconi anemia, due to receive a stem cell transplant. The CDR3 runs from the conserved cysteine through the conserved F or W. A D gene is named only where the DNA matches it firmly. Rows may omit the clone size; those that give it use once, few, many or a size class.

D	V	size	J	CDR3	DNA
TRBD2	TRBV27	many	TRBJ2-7	CASSSETGLAVYEQYF	TGTGCCAGCAGTTCTGAAACGGGACTAGCGGTCTACGAGCAGTACTTC
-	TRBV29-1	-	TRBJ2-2	CSVVSDGYPNTGELFF	TGCAGCGTTGTGAGCGACGGATACCCGAACACCGGGGAGCTGTTTTTT
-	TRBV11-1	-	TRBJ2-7	CASSLENYEQYF	TGTGCCAGCAGCTTAGAGAACTACGAGCAGTACTTC
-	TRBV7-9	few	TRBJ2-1	CASGAVGDEQFF	TGTGCCAGCGGGGCTGTAGGGGATGAGCAGTTCTTC
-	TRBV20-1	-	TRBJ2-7	CSASGRGRAYEQYF	TGCAGTGCTAGTGGACGGGGGCGCGCCTACGAGCAGTACTTC
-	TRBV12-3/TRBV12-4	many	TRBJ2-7	CASSSTGSYEQYF	TGTGCCAGCAGTTCTACAGGGAGCTACGAGCAGTACTTC
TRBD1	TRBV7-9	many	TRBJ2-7	CASSLEGTATYEQYF	TGTGCCAGCAGCTTAGAGGGGACAGCTACCTACGAGCAGTACTTC
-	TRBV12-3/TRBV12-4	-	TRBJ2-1	CASSRANYNEQFF	TGTGCCAGCAGTAGAGCCAATTACAATGAGCAGTTCTTC
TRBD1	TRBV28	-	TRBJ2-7	CASSPPKDRAVLEQYF	TGTGCCAGCAGTCCACCCAAAGACAGGGCTGTTCTCGAGCAGTACTTC
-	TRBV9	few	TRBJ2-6	CASSVGGVGANVLTF	TGTGCCAGCAGCGTCGGGGGCGTTGGGGCCAACGTCCTGACTTTC
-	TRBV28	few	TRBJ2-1	CASSRHFNSGYNEQFF	TGTGCCAGCAGTCGCCATTTTAACTCTGGTTACAATGAGCAGTTCTTC
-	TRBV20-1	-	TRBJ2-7	CSARVEISCEQYF	TGCAGTGCTAGAGTAGAGATATCCTGCGAGCAGTACTTC
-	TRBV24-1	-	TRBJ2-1	CATSDQTSLEQFF	TGTGCCACCAGTGATCAGACTAGTCTGGAGCAGTTCTTC
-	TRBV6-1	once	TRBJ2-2	CASSTLGGRTGELFF	TGTGCCAGCTCTACTCTCGGGGGACGGACCGGGGAGCTGTTTTTT
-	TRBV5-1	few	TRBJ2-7	CASGPRGTTYEQYF	TGCGCCAGCGGCCCCCGGGGCACTACCTACGAGCAGTACTTC
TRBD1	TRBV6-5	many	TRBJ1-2	CASSYFLRNTGGFGYTF	TGTGCCAGCAGTTACTTCCTCAGAAACACAGGGGGCTTTGGCTACACCTTC
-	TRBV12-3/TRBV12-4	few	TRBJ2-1	CASRTPGATMGQFF	TGTGCCAGCAGGACTCCGGGAGCTACAATGGGGCAGTTCTTC
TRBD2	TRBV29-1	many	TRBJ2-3	CSVDGSGRSPQDTQYF	TGCAGCGTTGACGGTAGCGGGAGATCGCCACAAGATACGCAGTATTTT
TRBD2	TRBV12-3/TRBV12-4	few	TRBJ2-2	CASSPVGRATGELFF	TGTGCCAGCAGCCCCGTGGGGAGGGCCACCGGGGAGCTGTTTTTT
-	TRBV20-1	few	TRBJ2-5	CSASSQKQETQYF	TGCAGTGCTAGTTCTCAGAAGCAAGAGACCCAGTACTTC
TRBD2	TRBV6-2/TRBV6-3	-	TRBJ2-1	CASSYPLAGGPLDSYNEQFF	TGTGCCAGCAGTTACCCACTAGCGGGAGGGCCTTTGGACTCCTACAATGAGCAGTTCTTC
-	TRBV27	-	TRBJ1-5	CASARGISNQPQHF	TGTGCCAGCGCGCGGGGAATTAGCAATCAGCCCCAGCATTTT
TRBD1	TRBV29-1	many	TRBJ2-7	CSVGRTGRTYEQYF	TGCAGCGTTGGAAGGACAGGGAGGACCTACGAGCAGTACTTC
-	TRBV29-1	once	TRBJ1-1	CSVEGAGYENTEAFF	TGCAGCGTTGAAGGGGCAGGGTATGAAAACACTGAAGCTTTCTTT
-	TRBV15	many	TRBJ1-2	CATSRNNGYTF	TGTGCCACCAGCAGGAATAATGGCTACACCTTC
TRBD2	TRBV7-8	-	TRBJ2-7	CASSLPTSGRAQRYEQYF	TGTGCCAGCAGCTTACCGACTAGCGGGAGGGCCCAACGTTACGAGCAGTACTTC
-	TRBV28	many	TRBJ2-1	CASSPTSNEQFF	TGTGCCAGCAGTCCGACAAGCAATGAGCAGTTCTTC
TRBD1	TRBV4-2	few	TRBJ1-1	CASSLLRGQEENTEAFF	TGTGCCAGCAGCCTCCTTCGGGGACAGGAAGAAAACACTGAAGCTTTCTTT
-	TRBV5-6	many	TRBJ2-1	CASSTTGLRGDYNEQFF	TGTGCCAGCAGCACAACTGGATTGAGAGGAGATTACAATGAGCAGTTCTTC
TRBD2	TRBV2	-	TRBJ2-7	CASRTGLGYEQYF	TGTGCCAGCAGGACGGGACTAGGCTACGAGCAGTACTTC
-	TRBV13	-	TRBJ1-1	CASSFMQGGGDTEAFF	TGTGCCAGCAGCTTTATGCAGGGAGGAGGGGACACTGAAGCTTTCTTT
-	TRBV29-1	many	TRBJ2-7	CSVGNNYEQYF	TGCAGCGTAGGGAATAACTACGAGCAGTACTTC
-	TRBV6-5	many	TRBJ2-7	CASSYSGARFYEQYF	TGTGCCAGCAGTTACTCGGGGGCGCGATTCTACGAGCAGTACTTC
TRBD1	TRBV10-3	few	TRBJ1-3	CAITNRGSSGNTIYF	TGTGCCATCACCAACAGGGGATCCTCTGGAAACACCATATATTTT
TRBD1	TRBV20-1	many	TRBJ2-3	CSATGTGVVIRPDTQYF	TGCAGTGCGACCGGGACAGGGGTTGTAATTCGTCCAGATACGCAGTATTTT
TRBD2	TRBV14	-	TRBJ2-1	CASSDLGLAGNEQFF	TGTGCCAGCAGCGACCTTGGACTAGCGGGGAATGAGCAGTTCTTC
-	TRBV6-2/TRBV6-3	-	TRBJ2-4	CASSYRGSAKNIQYF	TGTGCCAGCAGTTATCGGGGTTCAGCCAAAAACATTCAGTACTTC
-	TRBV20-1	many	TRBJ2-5	CSTSTRLFQETQYF	TGCAGCACCTCCACTAGGCTCTTCCAAGAGACCCAGTACTTC
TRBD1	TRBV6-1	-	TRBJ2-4	CASRSTGGSKNIQYF	TGTGCCAGCAGGTCGACAGGGGGCTCCAAAAACATTCAGTACTTC
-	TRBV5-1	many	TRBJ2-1	CASSFVGSYNEQFF	TGCGCCAGCAGCTTCGTGGGAAGCTACAATGAGCAGTTCTTC
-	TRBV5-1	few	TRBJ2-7	CASSLSTGYSVHEQYF	TGCGCCAGCAGCTTGAGCACGGGCTATTCGGTCCACGAGCAGTACTTC
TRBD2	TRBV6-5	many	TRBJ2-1	CASSSHGTSSYNEQFF	TGTGCCAGCAGTTCACACGGGACTAGCTCCTACAATGAGCAGTTCTTC
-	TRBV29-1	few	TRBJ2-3	CSVVPAGTRLADTQYF	TGCAGCGTTGTTCCCGCCGGCACTAGGCTGGCAGATACGCAGTATTTT
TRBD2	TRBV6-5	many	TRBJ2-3	CASSLRTSGSFDTQYF	TGTGCCAGCAGCCTCCGGACTAGCGGGTCATTTGATACGCAGTATTTT
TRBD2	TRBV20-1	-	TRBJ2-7	CSALTSGLPYEQYF	TGCAGTGCCCTAACTAGCGGGTTGCCGTACGAGCAGTACTTC
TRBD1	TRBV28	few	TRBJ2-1	CASSSGQGENEQFF	TGTGCCAGCAGTTCGGGACAGGGGGAGAATGAGCAGTTCTTC
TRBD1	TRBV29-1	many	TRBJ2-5	CSVASPPGQGKTQYF	TGCAGCGTTGCATCCCCCCCGGGACAGGGAAAGACCCAGTACTTC
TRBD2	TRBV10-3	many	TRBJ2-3	CAISPQRGRSPDTQYF	TGTGCCATCAGTCCGCAGCGGGGGAGGTCCCCAGATACGCAGTATTTT
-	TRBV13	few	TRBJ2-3	CASSFPTDGDTQYF	TGTGCCAGCAGCTTCCCCACGGATGGGGATACGCAGTATTTT
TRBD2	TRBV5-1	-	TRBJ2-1	CASSLDGLAGGWKSYNEQFF	TGCGCCAGCAGCTTGGATGGACTAGCGGGAGGGTGGAAGTCCTACAATGAGCAGTTCTTC
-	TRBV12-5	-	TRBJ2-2	CASGLEIWQGSTGELFF	TGTGCTAGTGGTTTGGAGATCTGGCAGGGCAGTACCGGGGAGCTGTTTTTT
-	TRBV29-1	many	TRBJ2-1	CSASDRPYNEQFF	TGCAGCGCCTCGGACAGACCCTACAATGAGCAGTTCTTC
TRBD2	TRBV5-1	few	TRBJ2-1	CASSPTPLAGAYNEQFF	TGCGCCAGCAGCCCCACCCCACTAGCGGGTGCCTACAATGAGCAGTTCTTC
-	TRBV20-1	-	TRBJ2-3	CSFRVRDTQYF	TGCAGTTTCAGGGTTCGAGATACGCAGTATTTT
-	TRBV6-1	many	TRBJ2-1	CASSGGYNEQFF	TGTGCCAGCAGCGGGGGTTACAATGAGCAGTTCTTC
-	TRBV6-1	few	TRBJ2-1	CASSELRTVYNEQFF	TGTGCCAGCAGTGAACTTCGAACAGTCTACAATGAGCAGTTCTTC
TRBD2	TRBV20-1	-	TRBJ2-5	CSARDYGTTLGETQYF	TGCAGTGCTAGGGATTATGGGACTACCCTCGGGGAGACCCAGTACTTC